This is a list of T cell receptor beta chains from one sample in a study of cytomegalovirus exposure and HLA in healthy donors. Using immunoSEQ multiplex PCR, the repertoire was profiled, and TCRdb retains in-frame clones only, with some absent. The table shows around 94,000 clones, with about 95% occurring only once. The sequenced sample consisted of PBMCs. All receptors derive from a woman aged 18-30 years in good health and CMV-seronegative. CDR3s include the opening cysteine and the closing phenylalanine or tryptophan. Fields, in order: D gene, V gene, J gene, clone size, CDR3 DNA, CDR3 protein. The D gene is left open where the match is weak. Size tells how often a clone was seen (once, few, many) or the class of an expanded clone, and some rows leave it out.

d_gene: TRBD2; v_gene: TRBV6-5; j_gene: TRBJ2-5; abundance: -; CDR3nt: TGTGCCAGCAGTCCGACTAGCGTGGCCAGGGAGACCCAGTACTTC; CDR3aa: CASSPTSVARETQYF
d_gene: TRBD1; v_gene: TRBV19; j_gene: TRBJ1-2; abundance: -; CDR3nt: TGTGCCAGTAAATTAGGGGGCGAGGACTATGGCTACACCTTC; CDR3aa: CASKLGGEDYGYTF
d_gene: -; v_gene: TRBV29-1; j_gene: TRBJ1-1; abundance: -; CDR3nt: TGCAGCGTTGAAGATCTTAATTACAGGGTGAACACTGAAGCTTTCTTT; CDR3aa: CSVEDLNYRVNTEAFF
d_gene: TRBD1; v_gene: TRBV19; j_gene: TRBJ2-7; abundance: -; CDR3nt: TGTGCCAGTAGTCTCTCCGGGACAGGGGGTACCTACGAGCAGTACTTC; CDR3aa: CASSLSGTGGTYEQYF
d_gene: -; v_gene: TRBV4-1; j_gene: TRBJ1-1; abundance: -; CDR3nt: TGCGCCAGCATAGGGCGAGGGCCCCTCACTGAAGCTTTCTTT; CDR3aa: CASIGRGPLTEAFF
d_gene: TRBD1; v_gene: TRBV27; j_gene: TRBJ2-5; abundance: -; CDR3nt: TGTGCCAGCAGTCCGACTGGGACAGGGGTGCAAGAGACCCAGTACTTC; CDR3aa: CASSPTGTGVQETQYF
d_gene: TRBD2; v_gene: TRBV10-1; j_gene: TRBJ2-7; abundance: -; CDR3nt: TGCGCCAGCAGTGCTAGCGGGAACTCCTACGAGCAGTACTTC; CDR3aa: CASSASGNSYEQYF
d_gene: -; v_gene: TRBV5-1; j_gene: TRBJ1-1; abundance: -; CDR3nt: TGCGCCAGCAGCTTGGCCGGGTCGAACACTGAAGCTTTCTTT; CDR3aa: CASSLAGSNTEAFF
d_gene: -; v_gene: TRBV10-3; j_gene: TRBJ1-1; abundance: -; CDR3nt: TGTGCCATCAAGGAAGGGTGGGCAGGGGACACTGAAGCTTTCTTT; CDR3aa: CAIKEGWAGDTEAFF
d_gene: -; v_gene: TRBV19; j_gene: TRBJ2-7; abundance: -; CDR3nt: TGTGCCAGTGGAATCCCAGGTTACGAGCAGTACTTC; CDR3aa: CASGIPGYEQYF
d_gene: TRBD1; v_gene: TRBV6-6; j_gene: TRBJ2-5; abundance: -; CDR3nt: TGTGCCAGCAGCCACTCAGACAGGGTCTTAGGGGAGACCCAGTACTTC; CDR3aa: CASSHSDRVLGETQYF
d_gene: -; v_gene: TRBV27; j_gene: TRBJ2-3; abundance: -; CDR3nt: TGTGCCAGCAGGGGGGGATGGGGAATTGGCACAGATACGCAGTATTTT; CDR3aa: CASRGGWGIGTDTQYF
d_gene: TRBD1; v_gene: TRBV7-9; j_gene: TRBJ1-4; abundance: -; CDR3nt: TGTGCCAGCAGCCAACCCGGGACAGGGACCACAACTAATGAAAAACTGTTTTTT; CDR3aa: CASSQPGTGTTTNEKLFF
d_gene: TRBD1; v_gene: TRBV27; j_gene: TRBJ2-7; abundance: -; CDR3nt: TGTGCCAGCTCAGGGGGCCCATACCGGGAGTACTTC; CDR3aa: CASSGGPYREYF
d_gene: TRBD1; v_gene: TRBV30; j_gene: TRBJ2-5; abundance: -; CDR3nt: TGTGCCTGGAGTGGACAGGGGGAGGGGACCCAGTACTTC; CDR3aa: CAWSGQGEGTQYF
d_gene: TRBD1; v_gene: TRBV6-4; j_gene: TRBJ2-3; abundance: few; CDR3nt: TGTGCCAGCAGCGCCGGGACAGGGGGCACAGATACGCAGTATTTT; CDR3aa: CASSAGTGGTDTQYF
d_gene: TRBD2; v_gene: TRBV6-1; j_gene: TRBJ2-2; abundance: -; CDR3nt: TGTGCCAGCAGTGAAACGCTAGCGGGGGGCCGGAGAGCCGGGGAGCTGTTTTTT; CDR3aa: CASSETLAGGRRAGELFF
d_gene: TRBD1; v_gene: TRBV5-6; j_gene: TRBJ2-1; abundance: -; CDR3nt: TGTGCCAGCAGCGCACTGACAGGGGGTCCCTACAATGAGCAGTTCTTC; CDR3aa: CASSALTGGPYNEQFF
d_gene: TRBD1; v_gene: TRBV27; j_gene: TRBJ1-5; abundance: -; CDR3nt: TGTGCCAGCAGTTTACGGGACAGCCTTGAGCCCCAGCATTTT; CDR3aa: CASSLRDSLEPQHF
d_gene: TRBD1; v_gene: TRBV7-6; j_gene: TRBJ1-5; abundance: -; CDR3nt: TGTGCCAGCAGCTTAGGACAGGGGGTCCAGCCCCAGCATTTT; CDR3aa: CASSLGQGVQPQHF
d_gene: TRBD1; v_gene: TRBV5-4; j_gene: TRBJ1-1; abundance: once; CDR3nt: TGTGCCAGCAGCCCGACAGGGCAAAACACTGAAGCTTTCTTT; CDR3aa: CASSPTGQNTEAFF
d_gene: TRBD2; v_gene: TRBV12-5; j_gene: TRBJ2-7; abundance: -; CDR3nt: TGTGCTAGTGGTCCGGGGACTAGCGGGAGTTACGAGCAGTACTTC; CDR3aa: CASGPGTSGSYEQYF
d_gene: -; v_gene: TRBV6-6; j_gene: TRBJ1-1; abundance: -; CDR3nt: TGTGCCAGCAGTTCTCTCGGAGGGCCTTCTGAAGCTTTCTTT; CDR3aa: CASSSLGGPSEAFF
d_gene: -; v_gene: TRBV19; j_gene: TRBJ1-2; abundance: -; CDR3nt: TGTGCCAGTACCCTACAGGAGCGTTCTTTGTATGGCTACACCTTC; CDR3aa: CASTLQERSLYGYTF
d_gene: TRBD1; v_gene: TRBV11-3; j_gene: TRBJ2-7; abundance: -; CDR3nt: TGTGCCAGCAGCTTTCCGGGACAGGGAAGATCCTACGAGCAGTACTTC; CDR3aa: CASSFPGQGRSYEQYF
d_gene: TRBD1; v_gene: TRBV19; j_gene: TRBJ2-7; abundance: -; CDR3nt: TGTGCCAGTAGTTTAACAGGGGGGTCCTACGAGCAGTACTTC; CDR3aa: CASSLTGGSYEQYF
d_gene: TRBD1; v_gene: TRBV10-3; j_gene: TRBJ2-7; abundance: -; CDR3nt: TGTGCCATCAGTGGAGGACAGGGACGGTACGAGCAGTACTTC; CDR3aa: CAISGGQGRYEQYF
d_gene: -; v_gene: TRBV7-2; j_gene: TRBJ2-2; abundance: once; CDR3nt: TGTGCCAGCAGCTTAAGCGGGAACACCGGGGAGCTGTTTTTT; CDR3aa: CASSLSGNTGELFF
d_gene: TRBD1; v_gene: TRBV5-1; j_gene: TRBJ2-7; abundance: -; CDR3nt: TGCGCCAGCAGAGTAGGGGGCGCGTCCTACGAGCAGTACTTC; CDR3aa: CASRVGGASYEQYF
d_gene: -; v_gene: TRBV9; j_gene: TRBJ1-1; abundance: -; CDR3nt: TGTGCCAGCAGCCCATCGGGGGGGCCGAACACTGAAGCTTTCTTT; CDR3aa: CASSPSGGPNTEAFF
d_gene: -; v_gene: TRBV28; j_gene: TRBJ2-7; abundance: -; CDR3nt: TGTGCCAGCAGTTTGCCCAGGGACTCTCTCTGCTTC; CDR3aa: CASSLPRDSLCF
d_gene: -; v_gene: TRBV11-2; j_gene: TRBJ1-1; abundance: -; CDR3nt: TGTGCCAGCAGCTTCGGGTTGAACACTGAAGCTTTCTTT; CDR3aa: CASSFGLNTEAFF
d_gene: -; v_gene: TRBV10-3; j_gene: TRBJ1-1; abundance: -; CDR3nt: TGTGCCATCAGTCCGTTTGATCGGGGTGAAGCTTTCTTT; CDR3aa: CAISPFDRGEAFF
d_gene: TRBD1; v_gene: TRBV7-9; j_gene: TRBJ2-5; abundance: once; CDR3nt: TGTGCCAGCAGCTCGTGGGAGGGAGGACAGGGGTACCAAGAGACCCAGTACTTC; CDR3aa: CASSSWEGGQGYQETQYF
d_gene: TRBD1; v_gene: TRBV7-2; j_gene: TRBJ2-5; abundance: -; CDR3nt: TGTGCCAGCACCTGGGACAGGGGGCGCGGGGAGACCCAGTACTTC; CDR3aa: CASTWDRGRGETQYF
d_gene: TRBD1; v_gene: TRBV4-1; j_gene: TRBJ2-1; abundance: once; CDR3nt: TGCGCCAGCAGCCAAGAGGACAGGGGGCTGAATGAGCAGTTCTTC; CDR3aa: CASSQEDRGLNEQFF
d_gene: TRBD2; v_gene: TRBV7-3; j_gene: TRBJ2-1; abundance: -; CDR3nt: TGTGCCAGCAGCTTAAGTACGGGTAGCGGGGGCTCCAAACAGTTCTTC; CDR3aa: CASSLSTGSGGSKQFF
d_gene: TRBD1; v_gene: TRBV4-3; j_gene: TRBJ1-6; abundance: -; CDR3nt: TGCGCCAGCAGTTCCGGGACAGGGGGATTTTCACCCCTCCACTTT; CDR3aa: CASSSGTGGFSPLHF
d_gene: -; v_gene: TRBV2; j_gene: TRBJ1-2; abundance: -; CDR3nt: TGTGCCAGCAGTGATCCGGACTATGGCTACACCTTC; CDR3aa: CASSDPDYGYTF
d_gene: -; v_gene: TRBV10-3; j_gene: TRBJ1-6; abundance: -; CDR3nt: TGTGCCCTCTGCAGAGGGCAGAATAATTCACCCCTCCACTTT; CDR3aa: CALCRGQNNSPLHF
d_gene: -; v_gene: TRBV18; j_gene: TRBJ2-7; abundance: once; CDR3nt: TGTGCCAGCTCACCCCCGGGGGGGCAGGGGGCCTACGAGCAGTACTTC; CDR3aa: CASSPPGGQGAYEQYF
d_gene: -; v_gene: TRBV10-3; j_gene: TRBJ1-1; abundance: -; CDR3nt: TGTGCCCTAAAAGGAGGGTTTGACACTGAAGCTTTCTTT; CDR3aa: CALKGGFDTEAFF
d_gene: -; v_gene: TRBV9; j_gene: TRBJ1-4; abundance: -; CDR3nt: TGTGCCAGCAGCGTAGGGGATGGGGGCCCCAATGAAAAACTGTTTTTT; CDR3aa: CASSVGDGGPNEKLFF
d_gene: -; v_gene: TRBV21-1; j_gene: TRBJ2-7; abundance: -; CDR3nt: TGTGCCAGCAGCCCCCGTTTGAGTTACGAGCAGTACTTC; CDR3aa: CASSPRLSYEQYF
d_gene: -; v_gene: TRBV6-1; j_gene: TRBJ1-2; abundance: -; CDR3nt: TGTGCCAGCAGGCCCCTCTCGGGATACGGCTACACCTTC; CDR3aa: CASRPLSGYGYTF